The 30 T cell receptor beta chains below were found in one sample sequenced in a study of T cell repertoires in cytomegalovirus infection. TCRdb used MiXCR to reprocess the reads, holding one entry per CDR3 protein. The sample consists of roughly 250,000 distinct CDR3 sequences, about 12% of them appearing once. Sequencing used PBMCs. The receptors were sampled from a human donor in good health (CMV status not recorded). Some clones in this sample may be carry-over from other donors' samples.

This clonotype was seen at least ten times. The chain couples TRBV7-3 to TRBJ2-1, with 8 bases aligning to TRBD2. This CDR3 has 15 amino acids. The germline gives CDR1 SGHTA, CDR2 FQGTGA. With V trimmed by 0 bases and J by 5 bases, 3 bases remained unmatched. CDR3 in amino acids: CASSLTGTRNNEQFF. CDR3 coding DNA: TGTGCCAGCAGCTTAACCGGGACTAGGAACAATGAGCAGTTCTTC.

This clonotype appeared many times. V gene TRBV7-9 combines with J gene TRBJ2-7; D is ambiguous. Germline loops: CDR1 SEHNR, CDR2 FQNEAQ (reference sequence). The germline V and J ends were trimmed by 8 bases and 3 bases, with 11 bases remaining between them. This CDR3 region has 12 residues. The CDR3 coding sequence is TGTGCCAGCGGCGGTGGGAACTACGAGCAGTACTTC. Protein product: CASGGGNYEQYF. Complete variable domain (other parts from reference TRBV7-9 and TRBJ2-7): DTGVSQNPRHKITKRGQNVTFRCDPISEHNRLYWYRQTLGQGPEFLTYFQNEAQLEKSRLLSDRFSAERPKGSFSTLEIQRTEQGDSAMYLCASGGGNYEQYFGPGTRLTVT.

The CDR3 nucleotides read TGTGCCAGCAGCGCCGACAGGGCGATCACTGAAGCTTTCTTT. Translated, it gives CASSADRAITEAFF. The chain links TRBV9 to TRBJ1-1; TRBD1 aligns across 7 bases. V trimming: 3 bases; J trimming: 4 bases; junction bases outside the gene matches: 6. This CDR3 comprises 14 residues. From germline, CDR1 is SGDLS and CDR2 YYNGEE.

This clonotype was recorded a few times. The V call is TRBV11-2, the J call TRBJ1-4, with D unresolved. The V end lost 3 bases, the J end lost 8 bases, and 10 bases lay between the germline ends. The CDR3 totals 13 residues. Germline lookup yields CDR1 SGHAT and CDR2 FQNNGV. The CDR3 region is CASSFPYAEKLFF. The CDR3 DNA is TGTGCCAGCAGCTTCCCTTACGCGGAAAAACTGTTTTTT.

This clonotype was seen at least ten times. The rearrangement joins TRBV28 to TRBJ1-5; possible D gene TRBD1, 5 bases. Trimming pared 6 bases from V and 0 bases from J, leaving 12 bases between. The V gene's germline CDR1 is MDHEN and CDR2 SYDVKM. This CDR3 comprises 15 residues. CDR3 residues: CASSLWGGSNQPQHF. The DNA of the CDR3 is TGTGCCAGCAGCCTATGGGGCGGTAGCAATCAGCCCCAGCATTTT.

The chain employs TRBV19 and TRBJ1-5, with no clear D. V lost 0 bases to trimming and J lost 3 bases, with 6 bases between them. The CDR3 contains 14 residues. Germline V lookup: CDR1 LNHDA, CDR2 SQIVND (reference sequence). The CDR3: CASSIDAPNQPQHF. Written as DNA, the CDR3 is TGTGCCAGTAGTATAGATGCCCCCAATCAGCCCCAGCATTTT.

This clonotype showed up just once. This sequence may be a read error, since a much larger clone differs from it by one base. The rearrangement links TRBV27 to TRBJ2-7, with D possibly TRBD1 on 7 matching bases. Looked up from germline, CDR1 is MNHEY and CDR2 is SMNVEV (reference sequence). This CDR3 has 14 amino acids. The CDR3, as DNA: TGTGCCAGCACTCCATCCCGCCTACAGGGGACTTTGAACTTC. Protein: CASTPSRLQGTLNF.

This clonotype has at least ten counts. The V gene is TRBV7-2, the J gene TRBJ1-5; no firm D call. CDR3 length: 13 residues. Between the trimmed V and J ends, which lost 1 base and 9 bases, there was a span of 10 bases. Per germline, CDR1 SGHTA and CDR2 FQGNSA. CDR3 residues: CASSLEGRRPQHF. Here the CDR3 DNA reads TGTGCCAGCAGCTTAGAAGGACGCCGGCCCCAGCATTTT.

The chain joins TRBV29-1 to TRBJ1-1; D is unresolved. V lost 4 bases and J 0 bases, leaving 9 bases between the germline ends. Germline lookup yields CDR1 SQVTM and CDR2 ANQGSEA. The CDR3 length is 13 residues. CDR3: CSVGRNMNTEAFF. CDR3 DNA: TGCAGCGTTGGACGTAATATGAACACTGAAGCTTTCTTT.

V is TRBV20-1 and J is TRBJ2-3; 9 bases line up with TRBD1. Germline CDR1 DFQATT, CDR2 SNEGSKA (reference sequence). The CDR3 sequence is 15 residues long. J lost 3 bases, V lost 7 bases, and 11 bases had no gene match. The CDR3 bases are TGCAGTGGCAGAGTAGGGGACAGGGATACAGATACGCAGTATTTT. This gives the protein CSGRVGDRDTDTQYF.

This clonotype was counted a few times. The V gene is TRBV19, the J gene TRBJ2-2; 7 bases are a match to TRBD2. Germline CDR1 LNHDA, CDR2 SQIVND (reference sequence). With V trimmed by 0 bases and J by 2 bases, 6 bases remained unmatched. This CDR3 is built from 17 residues. The CDR3 region is CASSIDAASGNTGELFF. CDR3 sequence (DNA): TGTGCCAGTAGTATAGATGCGGCTAGCGGAAACACCGGGGAGCTGTTTTTT.

This clonotype was detected ten times or more. This sequence joins TRBV7-2 and TRBJ1-1; D is unclear. The CDR3 has 12 residues. Trimming shortened V by 3 bases and J by 5 bases, and 7 bases separated the two germline ends. Germline values: CDR1 SGHTA, CDR2 FQGNSA. The CDR3 sequence is CASSLRRTEAFF. As DNA, the CDR3 is TGTGCCAGCAGCTTGCGAAGAACTGAAGCTTTCTTT.

This clonotype occurred many times. The rearrangement joins TRBV4-3 to TRBJ1-2; no clear D gene. CDR1 and CDR2 from the germline V gene are LGHNA and YSLEER. The CDR3 runs 14 residues. Between the trimmed V and J ends, which lost 5 bases and 0 bases, there was a span of 10 bases. The CDR3 spells CASSSQTANYGYTF. The CDR3 bases are TGCGCCAGCAGCTCACAGACGGCTAACTATGGCTACACCTTC.

This clonotype was counted many times. The V and J genes are TRBV7-2 and TRBJ2-7; 8 bases line up with TRBD2. J lost 4 bases, V lost 5 bases, and 10 bases had no gene match. The length of the CDR3 is 15 residues. Germline V gene lookup returns CDR1 SGHTA and CDR2 FQGNSA. The CDR3 coding sequence is TGTGCCAGCAGCCCACAAGCGGGGGAGCCATACGAGCAGTACTTC. Amino acid sequence: CASSPQAGEPYEQYF.

Note on this clonotype: With a much larger clone just one base away, this may be a read error. The chain uses TRBV5-5 and TRBJ2-2; TRBD1 matches 7 bases. Germline CDR1 SGHKS, CDR2 YYEKEE (reference sequence). CDR3 size: 15 residues. The CDR3 coding sequence is TGTGCCAGCAGCTTTCAAGGGGGCAACACCGGGGAGCTGTGTTTT. Translation gives CASSFQGGNTGELCF.

In this sample, this clonotype turned up many times. The chain has TRBV19 and TRBJ1-4; the D is unclear. The CDR3 loop spans 12 amino acids. Germline V gives CDR1 LNHDA, CDR2 SQIVND (reference sequence). Trimming removed 8 bases at V and 4 bases at J, with 8 bases between. As DNA, the CDR3 is TGTGCCAGTGCGGCGGTTAATGAAAAACTGTTTTTT. Translated: CASAAVNEKLFF.

This clonotype appeared once. This sequence joins TRBV9 and TRBJ1-1; D is ambiguous. CDR3 length equals 15 residues. CDR1 and CDR2 (germline): SGDLS, YYNGEE. The V gene lost 0 bases and the J gene lost 1 base, with 10 bases spanning the gap. The CDR3 loop reads CASSVGDTKNTEAFF. CDR3 nucleotide sequence: TGTGCCAGCAGCGTAGGGGATACCAAGAACACTGAAGCTTTCTTT.

The chain combines TRBV6-5 with TRBJ2-2, with a weak D call TRBD1 (6 bases). The CDR3 has 13 residues. V was pared by 5 bases and J by 7 bases, with 11 bases between. CDR1 and CDR2 (germline): MNHEY, SVGAGI. The CDR3 region has the DNA TGTGCCAGCAGTGCTACAGGGATCGGGGAGCTGTTTTTT. This translates into CASSATGIGELFF.

This clonotype has ten or more counts. This chain links TRBV27 with TRBJ2-6; TRBD1 agrees at 12 bases. The V and J ends lost 8 bases and 0 bases, in that order; junction bases with no gene match: 8. Germline CDR1 reads MNHEY; CDR2 reads SMNVEV (reference sequence). This CDR3 spans 18 amino acids. The CDR3 DNA reads as TGTGCCAGCGGGGACAGGGGGCGGATTCTCTCTGGGGCCAACGTCCTGACTTTC. It specifies CASGDRGRILSGANVLTF. Using reference TRBV27 and TRBJ2-6 for the parts outside the CDR3, the full variable domain is EAQVTQNPRYLITVTGKKLTVTCSQNMNHEYMSWYRQDPGLGLRQIYYSMNVEVTDKGDVPEGYKVSRKEKRNFPLILESPSPNQTSLYFCASGDRGRILSGANVLTFGAGSRLTVL.

This clonotype was seen many times. V and J are TRBV7-9 and TRBJ2-1, with a possible D match to TRBD2 (6 bases). The length of the CDR3 is 16 residues. Deletions cut 5 bases from V and 4 bases from J, with 18 bases between. Per the germline V gene, CDR1 is SEHNR and CDR2 is FQNEAQ (reference sequence). This CDR3 reads CASSRELGSGYNEQFF. The CDR3 bases are TGTGCCAGCAGCCGTGAATTGGGTAGCGGATACAATGAGCAGTTCTTC.

The chain uses TRBV20-1 and TRBJ2-4, with D hard to call. CDR3 length: 15 amino acids. Germline loops: CDR1 DFQATT, CDR2 SNEGSKA (reference sequence). The ends were cut back, 0 bases at V and 8 bases at J, with 17 bases in the middle. The CDR3 DNA reads TGCAGTGCTAGAGATGGAGACACAGCCAAGGACATTCAGTACTTC. It yields the protein CSARDGDTAKDIQYF.

Many counts were recorded for this clonotype. V usage is TRBV19 and J usage is TRBJ1-5, with unresolved D. CDR3 size: 15 residues. Per the germline V gene, CDR1 is LNHDA and CDR2 is SQIVND (reference sequence). Trimming took off 1 base at V and 6 bases at J, with 13 bases between the two ends. The CDR3 is CASSIVEGMGQPQHF. As DNA, the CDR3 is TGTGCCAGTAGTATAGTGGAGGGAATGGGTCAGCCCCAGCATTTT.

This clonotype showed up many times. The chain links TRBV7-2 to TRBJ2-2; 10 nucleotides match TRBD2. Germline CDR1 SGHTA, CDR2 FQGNSA. The trim removed 2 bases at V and 7 bases at J, leaving 7 bases unmatched. The CDR3 totals 16 residues. For the CDR3, the DNA is TGTGCCAGCAGCTTAATGTCGCTAGCGGGAGTCGGGGAGCTGTTTTTT. This encodes CASSLMSLAGVGELFF. Complete variable domain (other parts from reference TRBV7-2 and TRBJ2-2): GAGVSQSPSNKVTEKGKDVELRCDPISGHTALYWYRQSLGQGLEFLIYFQGNSAPDKSGLPSDRFSAERTGGSVSTLTIQRTQQEDSAVYLCASSLMSLAGVGELFFGEGSRLTVL.

This clonotype came up many times. The V and J genes are TRBV29-1 and TRBJ1-6, with D possibly being TRBD1 (6 bases). The V gene's germline CDR1 is SQVTM and CDR2 ANQGSEA. The CDR3 extends over 15 amino acids. Trimming cost V 0 bases and J 5 bases, with 11 bases left between them. CDR3 loop: CSVEDRTGNNSPLHF. Written as DNA, the CDR3 is TGCAGCGTTGAAGATCGAACAGGGAATAATTCACCCCTCCACTTT. The variable domain in full, completed from reference TRBV29-1 and TRBJ1-6, reads SAVISQKPSRDICQRGTSLTIQCQVDSQVTMMFWYRQQPGQSLTLIATANQGSEATYESGFVIDKFPISRPNLTFSTLTVSNMSPEDSSIYLCSVEDRTGNNSPLHFGNGTRLTVT.

Ten or more counts support this clonotype. This chain connects TRBV7-9 to TRBJ2-5; D is perhaps TRBD1 or TRBD2 (5 bases each). The CDR3 has 15 residues. V shed 8 bases and J shed 2 bases, with 18 bases lying between them. The germline gives CDR1 SEHNR, CDR2 FQNEAQ (reference sequence). CDR3 residues: CASSRDGGLQETQYF. CDR3 coding DNA: TGTGCCAGCTCTCGGGACGGCGGGCTTCAAGAGACCCAGTACTTC. Using reference TRBV7-9 and TRBJ2-5 for the parts outside the CDR3, the full variable domain is DTGVSQNPRHKITKRGQNVTFRCDPISEHNRLYWYRQTLGQGPEFLTYFQNEAQLEKSRLLSDRFSAERPKGSFSTLEIQRTEQGDSAMYLCASSRDGGLQETQYFGPGTRLLVL.

This clonotype was detected only a few times. V gene TRBV29-1 combines with J gene TRBJ2-2; no clear D. V was trimmed by 4 bases and J by 6 bases, leaving 12 bases between them. The CDR3 consists of 13 residues. CDR1 is SQVTM, CDR2 ANQGSEA, per germline. In DNA form, the CDR3 reads TGCAGCGTTGCTACAAATAAACCCGGGGAGCTGTTTTTT. Residues: CSVATNKPGELFF.

This clonotype was detected many times. The chain combines TRBV12-3 or TRBV12-4 with TRBJ1-5; TRBD1 matches at 8 bases. CDR3 size: 14 residues. V lost 3 bases to trimming and J lost 6 bases; unmatched junction nucleotides: 4. CDR3 in amino acids: CASSLTGESQPQHF. CDR3 sequence (DNA): TGTGCCAGCAGTTTGACAGGGGAGTCTCAGCCCCAGCATTTT.

The chain links TRBV10-3 to TRBJ2-2; 7 nucleotides align to TRBD1. The CDR3 loop spans 17 amino acids. Germline V CDR1 and CDR2: ENHRY, SYGVKD. V lost 5 bases, J lost 2 bases, and 11 bases stayed unmatched. The CDR3 here is CAISQSPTGPNTGELFF. CDR3 DNA: TGTGCCATCAGTCAATCTCCGACAGGGCCCAACACCGGGGAGCTGTTTTTT.

This clonotype was recorded many times. The V gene is TRBV6-1, the J gene TRBJ2-5; 10 nucleotides align to TRBD1. Germline loops: CDR1 MNHNS, CDR2 SASEGT. V shed 8 bases and J 5 bases; nucleotides not matched to a gene: 11. This CDR3 is 15 amino acids long. CDR3 in amino acids: CASARPTGGSETQYF. The CDR3, as DNA: TGTGCCAGCGCCAGGCCGACAGGGGGCTCGGAGACCCAGTACTTC.

The table lists this clonotype with many counts. The CDR3 DNA is TGCGCCAGCAGCCGGGGGACTAGCGGCCCCTACAATGAGCAGTTCTTC. Translating it yields CASSRGTSGPYNEQFF. The chain is built from TRBV4-1 and TRBJ2-1; TRBD2 matches at 11 bases. This CDR3 spans 16 amino acids. Looked up from germline, CDR1 is MGHRA and CDR2 is YSYEKL. The junction had 4 bases not matched to a gene; V was cut back by 4 bases and J by 2 bases.